The 8 T cell receptor beta chains presented below share a single source sample, sequenced in a study of shared clonotypes between healthy human individuals (dated by TCRdb to about 2020). Library preparation used the immunoSEQ multiplex PCR assay. The table was pulled from immuneACCESS by TCRdb, which kept in-frame rearrangements only. Such tables lose some clones; where checked, under half of the loss comes from unresolved V genes, and the rest has no known cause. The sample table contains hundreds of thousands of clones; only one count was recorded for roughly four fifths of them. Approximately 12% of the sample is in the top ten clones. The material sequenced was PBMCs. Receptors were obtained from a woman in her thirties or forties in good health. Some clones in this sample may be carry-over from other donors' samples.

As for this clone: This may be a read error: a much more frequent sequence differs by one nucleotide. The J gene is TRBJ2-5, the V gene TRBV30; D may correspond to TRBD1 or TRBD2 (5 bases each). V was cut by 5 bases and J by 7 bases, with 26 bases left in between. Germline V CDR1 and CDR2: GTSNPN, SVGIG (reference sequence). This CDR3 region has 16 residues. The CDR3 here is CAWALDGGAIGGTQYF. CDR3 bases: TGTGCCTGGGCTCTTGATGGGGGAGCTATTGGAGGGACCCAGTACTTC.

V gene TRBV4-3 combines with J gene TRBJ1-5; 11 positions match TRBD1. CDR3 length equals 13 residues. Trimming took 4 bases from V and 9 from J; bases not matched to a gene: 2. CDR1 is LGHNA, CDR2 YSLEER, per germline. CDR3 sequence: CASSPDRGRPQHF. The CDR3 nucleotides are TGCGCCAGCAGCCCGGACAGGGGGCGGCCCCAGCATTTT.

This sequence joins TRBV28 and TRBJ2-7; possibly TRBD2 for D (5 bases). With 4 bases removed from V and 0 bases from J, the gap between germline ends came to 22 bases. The CDR3 totals 18 residues. Germline CDR1 reads MDHEN; CDR2 reads SYDVKM. CDR3 sequence: CASSSEWSPYRGSYEQYF. CDR3 coding DNA: TGTGCCAGCAGTTCAGAATGGTCCCCATATCGGGGCTCCTACGAGCAGTACTTC. Full variable domain (remainder filled in from reference TRBV28 and TRBJ2-7): DVKVTQSSRYLVKRTGEKVFLECVQDMDHENMFWYRQDPGLGLRLIYFSYDVKMKEKGDIPEGYSVSREKKERFSLILESASTNQTSMYLCASSSEWSPYRGSYEQYFGPGTRLTVT.

This sequence joins TRBV15 and TRBJ2-2; D is undetermined. In germline, CDR1 is LNHNV, CDR2 YYDKDF (reference sequence). CDR3 length: 14 residues. V was cut by 0 bases and J by 6 bases, with 8 bases left in between. CDR3 amino acids: CATSREHVAGELFF. Here the CDR3 DNA reads TGTGCCACCAGCAGAGAGCATGTGGCCGGGGAGCTGTTTTTT.

Worth noting for this clone: With only one base between it and a far larger clone, this is likely a read error. This chain joins TRBV29-1 and TRBJ2-2; 10 positions match TRBD1. Germline-derived CDR1 and CDR2 are SQVTM and ANQGSEA. The CDR3 is 13 residues long. The CDR3 here is CSAGTGDTGGLFF. Written as DNA, the CDR3 is TGCAGCGCTGGGACAGGGGACACCGGGGGGCTGTTTTTT.

Turning to this clone: Other nucleotide sequences in the sample specify the same CDR3. The J gene is TRBJ2-2, the V gene TRBV28, with 7 bases fitting TRBD2. Germline loops: CDR1 MDHEN, CDR2 SYDVKM. The trim removed 3 bases at V and 6 bases at J, leaving 7 bases unmatched. The CDR3 has 15 amino acids. CDR3: CASSFRGRGSGELFF. CDR3 nucleotide sequence: TGTGCCAGCAGTTTCCGGGGGAGGGGATCCGGGGAGCTGTTTTTT.

The chain joins TRBV5-4 to TRBJ2-7; no clear D. The CDR3 is made up of 13 amino acids. V was trimmed by 1 base and J by 3 bases, leaving 8 bases between them. CDR1 and CDR2 from the germline V gene are SGHNT and YYREEE (reference sequence). CDR3 loop: CASSLSANYEQYF. Here the CDR3 DNA reads TGTGCCAGCAGCTTGAGCGCGAACTACGAGCAGTACTTC.

The chain employs TRBV6-1 and TRBJ2-7; a possible D gene is TRBD1 (5 bases). CDR1 is MNHNS and CDR2 is SASEGT in the germline V gene. CDR3 length: 14 amino acids. Between the trimmed V and J ends, which lost 1 base and 3 bases, there was a span of 10 bases. The CDR3: CASSEGADSYEQYF. DNA of the CDR3: TGTGCCAGCAGTGAAGGGGCCGACAGCTACGAGCAGTACTTC.